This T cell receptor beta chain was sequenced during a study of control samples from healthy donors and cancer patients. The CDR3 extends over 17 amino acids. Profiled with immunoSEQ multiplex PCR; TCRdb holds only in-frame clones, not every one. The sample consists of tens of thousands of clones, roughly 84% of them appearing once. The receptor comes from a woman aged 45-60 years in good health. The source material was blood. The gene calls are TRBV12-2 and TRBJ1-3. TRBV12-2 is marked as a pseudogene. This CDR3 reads CASRLALDCSSGNTIYF. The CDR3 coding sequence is TGTGCAAGTCGCTTAGCCCTGGACTGCAGCTCTGGAAACACCATATATTTT.